The present entry profiles one TCR beta chain with its context. The antigen it recognizes is unknown. The record has no base qualities; no much larger clone is one base away. The cohort consisted of hundreds of healthy bone marrow donors. At the time of sampling, all cohort members were nominally healthy, though unrecorded immune exposures were likely present. The donor tested CMV seronegative and was one of the 352 seronegative cohort members. A peripheral blood sample was collected from each donor, and TCR beta sequencing was performed on peripheral blood mononuclear cells. The Qiagen DNeasy Blood Extraction Kit was used to extract genomic DNA from the blood cell samples. The germline V gene (reference sequence) specifies SEHNR as CDR1 and FQNEAQ as CDR2. Trimming takes 1 base off V and 1 base off J; junction bases not matched to a gene: 5. The CDR3 runs 17 residues from the cysteine to the phenylalanine. This entry keeps only the CDR3 DNA: 51 bases, framed from base 1.

This entry is derived from a study of cytomegalovirus exposure and HLA in healthy donors (dated by TCRdb to the late 2010s). Notes on the research overall: According to an earlier analysis of a few hundred of the donors, about 179 million T cells yielded over 90 million unique TCR beta sequences and around 280 Gb of sequence data. An early release covering more than 500 HLA-typed donors comprised around 300 gigabases of sequencing data and roughly 85 million unique TCR sequences. Of the roughly 390 genotyped donors, around 81% fell in the genetic ancestry cluster associated with self-reported Caucasian donors. The study aimed to test whether cataloging public T cell receptors could reveal signatures of past pathogen exposure. The study profiled the T cell repertoires of more than 500 subjects by immunosequencing and related them to cytomegalovirus serostatus. A separate validation cohort of about 110 different subjects was used in addition to the roughly 640-subject first cohort. High-throughput TCR immunosequencing, statistical association of individual TCRs with disease status, and machine learning were combined to predict cytomegalovirus infection status. In a later analysis, previously published TCR beta repertoires from some 640 donors were re-analyzed and high-resolution HLA genotyping was added so that TCR occurrence patterns could be studied. Rather than using new phenotypic data, the later analysis identified candidate immune exposures from TCR beta sequences and from how often those sequences occurred across donors. An earlier analysis of a few hundred of the donors applied high-throughput TCR beta sequencing to assess whether each TCR beta V gene segment acted as functional or pseudogenic. Alongside the repertoire data, information on donor age, sex, ethnicity and CMV serostatus was compiled. A later genetic analysis took genome-wide SNP genotypes for about 55% of the roughly 700 donors and used that subset as a discovery cohort. All discovery cohort repertoires had been generated on a single sequencing platform. Class I and class II HLA loci were covered by the typing at four-digit resolution. The number of donors typed differed by locus, with roughly 629-640 for A, B, C, DRB1 and DQB1, around 500 for DQA1, some 570 for DPA1, and about 450 for DPB1. Roughly 5 DR-DQ haplotypes were handled as single units for association and clustering, since linkage in the cohort was strong. On average, about 240,000 unique TCR beta nucleotide sequences were sequenced per donor among a few hundred genotyped donors of the cohort, with roughly 18% of those sequences being non-productive.

Receptor libraries were prepared by the immunoSEQ multiplex PCR assay. For the multiplex PCR, a mixture combining 60 forward primers for TCR Vbeta segments and 13 reverse primers for TCR Jbeta segments was used. The CDR3 region of rearranged TCR beta genes was amplified from genomic DNA by a multiplex PCR assay. On the Illumina HiSeq System, the amplified TCR beta libraries were sequenced as 87-base-pair reads. In the original analysis: A later analysis counted 75 million to 100 million unique TCR beta chains across the 650 to 800 repertoires, and around 9.9 million of these chains were shared by at least two donors. Raw reads were error-corrected and collapsed into unique sequences with a nearest-neighbor algorithm that merged closely related sequences to remove PCR and sequencing errors. V, D and J gene segments were assigned by aligning CDR3 sequences to IMGT reference sequences. For a sequence to be retained, a match of at least six nucleotides was required to both a V gene segment and a J gene segment. A rearrangement was called productive if the CDR3 had no stop codons and remained in frame with V and J, and every other rearrangement was called non-productive. CDR3 was defined by IMGT convention, running from the second conserved V-encoded cysteine to the conserved J-encoded phenylalanine. The earlier analysis of 587 of the donors excluded sequences that lacked an unambiguous match to a single V gene segment. In an earlier analysis of about 590 of the donors, a V segment was called functional when productive rearrangements were above 56.7%, and segregating when the standard deviation between donors exceeded 5%. To diagnose cytomegalovirus status from the catalog of TCR beta chain sequences, a statistical classification framework was built. In a later analysis, V and J genes were assigned by comparing TCR nucleotide sequences against IMGT/GENE-DB human TR gene sequences. The TCRdist pipeline was used in a later analysis to assign CDR3 sequences and most-parsimonious VDJ recombination scenarios. In a later analysis, every TCR beta chain was defined by the combination of its CDR3 amino acid sequence and its V-gene family, and reads without a unique V-gene family were dropped. As a way to deal with suspected cross-contamination and a sequencing artifact, a later analysis dropped 500 to 700 nucleotide sequences that were highly shared and had low generation probability. In a later analysis, a clonal expansion index was calculated for each public chain from normalized within-repertoire ranks of inferred template counts. In a later analysis, generation probabilities were computed with a VDJ recombination model fitted to out-of-frame rearrangements, and the resulting probabilities were checked against IGoR. In a later analysis, hypergeometric tests were used to score TCR-TCR, TCR-HLA and TCR-CMV co-occurrence, with a repertoire-size bias correction applied to TCR pairs. To estimate false discovery rates, a later analysis permuted the HLA or CMV assignments 20 times. In a later analysis, co-occurring TCRs were grouped using DBSCAN, with TCRdist sequence similarity added in when clustering inside HLA-allele-positive subsets. Co-occurrence clustering excluded repertoires with fewer than 30,000 or more than 120,000 public chains, plus five with anomalous nucleotide sharing. The clones in this table, taken by TCRdb from immuneACCESS, are in-frame only. Not every clone is retained; where verified, under half of the shortfall comes from an unresolved V gene, and the cause of the rest is unknown. That table is the source of V, J and clone size, and D and trimming were worked out from the DNA. The sample table lists 52,000 or so clones, 78% of them with a count of one. More than 1.4% of the sample lies in the top ten.

Overall study results and their limits: In a later analysis, 15,000 to 20,000 TCR beta sequences were associated with specific HLA alleles at a false discovery rate of 0.05. An association between a missense DCLRE1C variant and V-gene and J-gene trimming of TCR beta chains was found in a later genetic analysis and replicated in an independent cohort. A cluster of highly shared sequence variants was judged likely to represent a technical artifact of the sequencing pipeline. Broadly in line with IMGT annotations, most TCR beta V segments showed up in productive rearrangements about 90% or about 30% of the time in an earlier analysis of 450 to 750 of the donors. In a later analysis, several top co-occurrence clusters were reported to appear linked to parvovirus B19, influenza, CMV and Epstein-Barr virus. When HLA alleles, especially DR and DQ, strongly co-occurred, attributing TCR associations to individual alleles was difficult. A later genetic analysis reported fewer N-insertions in productive TCRs among donors in an Asian-associated ancestry cluster than the 666-donor mean. According to a later analysis, TCR association rates differed among HLA loci, with DRB1 alleles showing the most associated TCRs and HLA-C alleles showing the fewest. Because HLA typing was missing for some donors at each locus, association tests included only the typed subset. Across donors, most TCR sequences were observed very rarely, whereas some public TCRs were present in many individuals. In a later analysis, HLA-associated TCR beta chains showed more clonal expansion and lower generation probabilities than non-associated chains that were equally common. Immune exposure information for the cohort was limited to CMV serostatus. In a later analysis, most CMV-associated TCR beta chains were found to appear HLA-restricted, with HLA associations seemingly driven largely by CMV exposure. Only TCR beta chains were sequenced in this cohort, and the absence of alpha or paired-chain data limited detectable features. A further reported finding was that TCR beta sequences accurately predicted the HLA-A and HLA-B alleles for most subjects in the first cohort. Some IMGT-functional V segments, including TRBV6-2 and TRBV6-3, could not be distinguished by the 87-base-pair reads and were therefore excluded. According to the authors, the approach could potentially be generalized to other disease states and immunological phenotypes. In the study, some 180 TCR beta chains were listed as associated with cytomegalovirus. Linkage disequilibrium might explain the correlated functional status among segregating V segments, but an unknown experimental factor could not be excluded. Roughly uniform sequencing depth across donors was assumed in presence/absence analyses, although this assumption may not hold. Because counts were too low, fewer than 20 rarely observed V segments, including chromosome 9 orphons, were excluded from the earlier analysis of several hundred of the donors. The classifier was reported to diagnose cytomegalovirus status with high specificity and sensitivity in both the original and validation cohorts. Three of the identified cytomegalovirus-associated TCR beta chains were confirmed in vitro to be specific for cytomegalovirus antigens.

The V and J genes are TRBV7-9 and TRBJ2-4, and TRBD2 aligns with 9 junction nucleotides. The sequenced sample was PBMCs. This receptor was obtained from a female donor in good health and CMV-seronegative. The CDR3 here reads CASSLGGGAGAKNIQYF. The nucleotides read TGTGCCAGCAGCTTAGGCGGGGGGGCCGGCGCCAAAAACATTCAGTACTTC.